This entry features one TCR beta chain sequence. As handled by the study authors: Estimates of nucleated cell counts were drawn from the amplification of reference gene primers. Measured with immunoSEQ multiplex PCR; TCRdb has only the in-frame clones, and not every one. Clonal size and the V and J genes are those of that table, whereas D and trimming came from the DNA. This table has about 100,000 clones, more than 65% appearing once. This CDR3 is 20 amino acids long. The J segment lost 1 base and the V segment lost 2 bases, leaving 19 bases of the junction unmatched. Germline V lookup: CDR1 MGHRA, CDR2 YSYEKL. The data belong to a study of blood T cell repertoires in COVID-19. About the research overall: Samples of COVID-19 (acute and convalescent) were obtained from the United States, Italy and Spain. PBMCs, B-cell-depleted T cells, or T cells provided the cDNA or gDNA that made up the material.

The specimen sequenced was peripheral blood. The V and J genes are TRBV4-1 and TRBJ1-1; 7 positions match TRBD1. The clonotype originates from a man aged 60 to 69 with acute or convalescent COVID-19. The CDR3 bases are TGCGCCAGCAGCCAAACTCACCCCCCCCGTTACGGACAGGCGAACACTGAAGCTTTCTTT. This codes for CASSQTHPPRYGQANTEAFF.